Below, 21 T cell receptor beta chains from the same sample are listed, as sequenced in a study of shared clonotypes between healthy human individuals. The protocol was immunoSEQ multiplex PCR, while the TCRdb copy is restricted to in-frame clones and leaves out a portion. The sample includes 2,100,000 or so clones, around 95% of them seen just once. Sample: naive CD4+ T cells sorted from blood. The subset is: CD45RA+ positively selected. The receptors originated from a man between 18 and 35 years old in good health.

This chain joins TRBV10-1 and TRBJ2-3; possible D gene TRBD1, 6 bases. With 6 bases removed from V and 2 bases from J, the gap between germline ends came to 9 bases. This CDR3 is 13 amino acids long. The germline V gene has CDR1 WNHNN and CDR2 SYGVQD (reference sequence). This CDR3 reads CASSGQLTDTQYF. The CDR3, as DNA: TGCGCCAGCAGCGGACAGCTCACAGATACGCAGTATTTT.

This clone is a singleton in its sample. The chain recombines TRBV5-1 with TRBJ2-2; 14 bases match TRBD2. This CDR3 is built from 16 residues. Germline trimming cut 4 bases from V and 5 bases from J; bases unmatched to any gene: 4. CDR1 and CDR2 (germline): SGHRS, YFSETQ. The CDR3 protein is CASSPGLAGETGELFF. Written as DNA, the CDR3 is TGCGCCAGCAGCCCGGGACTAGCGGGAGAAACCGGGGAGCTGTTTTTT. Drawing the rest from reference TRBV5-1 and TRBJ2-2, the complete variable domain is KAGVTQTPRYLIKTRGQQVTLSCSPISGHRSVSWYQQTPGQGLQFLFEYFSETQRNKGNFPGRFSGRQFSNSRSEMNVSTLELGDSALYLCASSPGLAGETGELFFGEGSRLTVL.

V is TRBV5-4 and J is TRBJ2-5; 7 nucleotides align to TRBD1. This CDR3 spans 13 amino acids. Germline values: CDR1 SGHNT, CDR2 YYREEE (reference sequence). J was trimmed by 3 bases and V by 6 bases; bases with no gene match: 5. CDR3 DNA: TGTGCCAGCACCTCAGGGGGAGAAGAGACCCAGTACTTC. It yields the protein CASTSGGEETQYF. Using reference TRBV5-4 and TRBJ2-5 for the parts outside the CDR3, the full variable domain is ETGVTQSPTHLIKTRGQQVTLRCSSQSGHNTVSWYQQALGQGPQFIFQYYREEENGRGNFPPRFSGLQFPNYSSELNVNALELDDSALYLCASTSGGEETQYFGPGTRLLVL.

The V gene is TRBV6-1, the J gene TRBJ2-3, with 12 bases that match TRBD2. This CDR3 has 14 residues. With 11 bases clipped from V and 6 bases from J, the junction kept 9 bases outside the gene matches. Germline assignment: CDR1 MNHNS and CDR2 SASEGT. Here the CDR3 DNA reads TGTGCCTGTCTAGCGGGAGGGTCGTCTGATACGCAGTATTTT. Its protein is CACLAGGSSDTQYF.

This chain links TRBV29-1 with TRBJ2-3, with TRBD1 identical over 7 bases. Per the germline V gene, CDR1 is SQVTM and CDR2 is ANQGSEA. The CDR3 spans 15 residues. V was clipped by 0 bases and J by 2 bases; unmatched bases: 5. The CDR3 here is CSVEEGTVSTDTQYF. The CDR3 DNA follows: TGCAGCGTTGAAGAGGGGACAGTCTCCACAGATACGCAGTATTTT.

This chain joins TRBV10-3 and TRBJ1-2, with 9 bases fitting TRBD1. V shed 6 bases, J shed 0 bases, and the junction held 5 bases outside the gene matches. Germline V lookup: CDR1 ENHRY, CDR2 SYGVKD. The CDR3 runs 15 residues. Here the CDR3 reads CAIRGTGKSNYGYTF. CDR3 DNA: TGTGCCATCAGAGGGACAGGGAAGTCTAACTATGGCTACACCTTC.

The chain recombines TRBV5-1 with TRBJ1-1, with D hard to call. There are 14 residues in the CDR3. Trimming cost V 4 bases and J 0 bases, with 10 bases left between them. Looked up from germline, CDR1 is SGHRS and CDR2 is YFSETQ. The CDR3 DNA sequence: TGCGCCAGCAGCCCGATCGAGTTGAACACTGAAGCTTTCTTT. It codes for CASSPIELNTEAFF.

V is TRBV29-1 and J is TRBJ2-7; tentatively, D is TRBD2 (6 bases). V dropped 4 bases and J dropped 2 bases, with 12 bases sitting between them. CDR3 length: 13 amino acids. From germline, CDR1 is SQVTM and CDR2 ANQGSEA. DNA for the CDR3: TGCAGCGTTGTGTCGGGACTCACCTACGAGCAGTACTTC. Translating gives CSVVSGLTYEQYF.

The chain joins TRBV5-1 to TRBJ1-1; the D gene is possibly TRBD1 (6 bases). The CDR3 sequence is 13 residues long. CDR1 SGHRS and CDR2 YFSETQ come from the germline V gene. The V end lost 3 bases, the J end lost 6 bases, and 12 bases lay between the germline ends. The CDR3 DNA is TGCGCCAGCAGCTCCGGGGGGCTCGCTGAAGCTTTCTTT. Translating gives CASSSGGLAEAFF.

This chain joins TRBV11-2 and TRBJ2-2; D ambiguous. CDR1 and CDR2 from the germline V gene are SGHAT and FQNNGV. The V gene lost 5 bases and the J gene lost 2 bases, with 15 bases spanning the gap. This CDR3 region has 16 residues. CDR3 loop: CASSPHGQRNTGELFF. The CDR3 nucleotides are TGTGCCAGCAGCCCCCATGGGCAGCGCAACACCGGGGAGCTGTTTTTT.

The chain employs TRBV7-9 and TRBJ1-2; D unresolved. CDR1 is SEHNR, CDR2 FQNEAQ, per germline (reference sequence). This CDR3 comprises 12 residues. V dropped 3 bases and J dropped 11 bases, with 13 bases sitting between them. The CDR3 DNA is TGTGCCAGCAGCTTGAATATGGATTATTACACCTTC. It is translated as CASSLNMDYYTF.

Regarding this clone: Within the sample, other DNA sequences also encode this same CDR3. Here the CDR3 DNA reads TGTGCCAGCAGCGTAGATCCAGCGGGAGTCCAAGAGACCCAGTACTTC. The encoded protein is CASSVDPAGVQETQYF. The genes are TRBV9 and TRBJ2-5; 8 positions agree with TRBD2. The CDR3 covers 16 residues. Trimming cost V 0 bases and J 1 base; bases outside gene matches: 5. Germline lookup yields CDR1 SGDLS and CDR2 YYNGEE.

The CDR3 nucleotides read TGTGCTAGTGGTTCACGGGACGGGGGGGTCGCTTTCTTT. Amino acids: CASGSRDGGVAFF. The genes are TRBV12-5 and TRBJ1-1; tentatively, D is TRBD1 (5 bases). The germline V and J ends were trimmed by 4 bases and 11 bases, with 17 bases remaining between them. The CDR3 extends over 13 amino acids. CDR1 is LGHNT, CDR2 FRNRAP, per germline.

V is TRBV5-4 and J is TRBJ1-4; D remains ambiguous. Trimming cost V 0 bases and J 8 bases, with 14 bases left between them. Germline V gives CDR1 SGHNT, CDR2 YYREEE (reference sequence). This CDR3 is built from 15 residues. CDR3 nucleotide sequence: TGTGCCAGCAGCTTGGTTGGCGGCGTCGGGGAAAAACTGTTTTTT. This sequence encodes CASSLVGGVGEKLFF.

The V and J genes are TRBV5-1 and TRBJ1-3, with D hard to call. This CDR3 contains 17 residues. CDR1 and CDR2 (germline): SGHRS, YFSETQ. V gave up 0 bases and J gave up 0 bases, with 13 bases separating them. In nucleotides, the CDR3 is TGCGCCAGCAGCTTGGAATGGCTCGGCAGCTCTGGAAACACCATATATTTT. Translated: CASSLEWLGSSGNTIYF.

This sequence joins TRBV6-5 and TRBJ1-4; 8 nucleotides agree with TRBD1. The CDR3 is made up of 14 amino acids. The ends lost 6 bases at V and 7 bases at J; junction bases unmatched: 7. CDR1 and CDR2 (germline): MNHEY, SVGAGI. CDR3 in DNA: TGTGCCAGCAGCCGAAGACAGGGGTTTGAAAAACTGTTTTTT. As protein: CASSRRQGFEKLFF.

V is TRBV10-3 and J is TRBJ1-2; TRBD1 is a possible D gene (5 bases). V was shortened by 4 bases and J by 2 bases, with 14 bases between the two germline ends. CDR3 size: 15 residues. Looked up from germline, CDR1 is ENHRY and CDR2 is SYGVKD. The CDR3 region has the DNA TGTGCCATCAGTGTGGGGAGGGACGCCAACTATGGCTACACCTTC. Protein product: CAISVGRDANYGYTF.

CDR3 in amino acids: CASSAPGQIFSEQYF. The CDR3, as DNA: TGTGCCAGCAGTGCACCGGGACAAATCTTCAGCGAGCAGTACTTC. The chain is built from TRBV28 and TRBJ2-7; weak D call: TRBD1 (6 bases). The germline CDR1 and CDR2 sequences are MDHEN and SYDVKM. Trimming removed 5 bases at V and 6 bases at J, with 20 bases between. This CDR3 is 15 amino acids long.

The rearrangement joins TRBV2 to TRBJ2-2; D not resolved. The CDR3 runs 15 residues. Germline CDR1 SNHLY, CDR2 FYNNEI. Trimming took 1 base from V and 4 from J, leaving 10 bases between them. The CDR3 is CASSEVDPGTGELFF. The CDR3 nucleotides are TGTGCCAGCAGTGAAGTAGATCCTGGCACCGGGGAGCTGTTTTTT.

The chain links TRBV2 to TRBJ2-1; 10 bases fit TRBD1. The germline gives CDR1 SNHLY, CDR2 FYNNEI. The CDR3 loop spans 15 amino acids. The V segment lost 7 bases and the J segment 6 bases; nucleotides outside the gene matches: 9. CDR3 DNA: TGTGCCAGCACCACCGGGACAGGGGAGAGCAATGAGCAGTTCTTC. It specifies CASTTGTGESNEQFF.

The chain joins TRBV7-9 to TRBJ2-3; D unresolved. Germline lookup yields CDR1 SEHNR and CDR2 FQNEAQ (reference sequence). The length of the CDR3 is 15 residues. Between the trimmed V and J ends, which lost 4 bases and 1 base, there was a span of 12 bases. CDR3: CASSSDGAGTDTQYF. DNA of the CDR3: TGTGCCAGCAGCTCCGATGGCGCCGGCACAGATACGCAGTATTTT.